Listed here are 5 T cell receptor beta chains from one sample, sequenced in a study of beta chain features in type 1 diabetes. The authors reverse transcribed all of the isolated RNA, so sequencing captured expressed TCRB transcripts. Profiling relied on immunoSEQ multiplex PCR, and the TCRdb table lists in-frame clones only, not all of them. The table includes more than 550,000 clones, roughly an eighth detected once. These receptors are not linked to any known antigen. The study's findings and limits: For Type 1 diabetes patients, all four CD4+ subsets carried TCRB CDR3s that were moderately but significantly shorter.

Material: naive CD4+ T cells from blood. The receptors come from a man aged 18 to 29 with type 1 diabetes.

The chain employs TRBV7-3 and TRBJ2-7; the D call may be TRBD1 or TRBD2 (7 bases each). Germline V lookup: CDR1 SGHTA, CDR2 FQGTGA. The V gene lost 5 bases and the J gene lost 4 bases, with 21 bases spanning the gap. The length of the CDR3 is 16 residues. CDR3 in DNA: TGTGCCAGCAGCCCCTCAGGGGGACTACCTATTTACGAGCAGTACTTC. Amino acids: CASSPSGGLPIYEQYF.

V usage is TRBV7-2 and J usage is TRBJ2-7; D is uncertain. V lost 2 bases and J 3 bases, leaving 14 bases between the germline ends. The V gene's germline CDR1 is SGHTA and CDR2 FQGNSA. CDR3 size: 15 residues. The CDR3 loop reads CASSLSPGSLYEQYF. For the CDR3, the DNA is TGTGCCAGCAGCTTATCCCCAGGCAGTCTCTACGAGCAGTACTTC.

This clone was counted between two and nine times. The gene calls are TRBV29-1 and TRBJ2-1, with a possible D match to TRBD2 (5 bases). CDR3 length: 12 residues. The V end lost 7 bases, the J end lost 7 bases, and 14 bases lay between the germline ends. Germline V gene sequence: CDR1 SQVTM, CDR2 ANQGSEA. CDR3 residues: CSAGLVLNEQFF. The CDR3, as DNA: TGCAGCGCCGGACTGGTCCTGAATGAGCAGTTCTTC.

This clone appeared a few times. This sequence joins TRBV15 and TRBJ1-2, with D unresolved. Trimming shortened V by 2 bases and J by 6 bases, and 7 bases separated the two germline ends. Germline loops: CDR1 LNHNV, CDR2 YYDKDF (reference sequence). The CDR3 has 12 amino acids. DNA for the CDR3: TGTGCCACCAGCAGAAATTTGAATGGCTACACCTTC. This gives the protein CATSRNLNGYTF.

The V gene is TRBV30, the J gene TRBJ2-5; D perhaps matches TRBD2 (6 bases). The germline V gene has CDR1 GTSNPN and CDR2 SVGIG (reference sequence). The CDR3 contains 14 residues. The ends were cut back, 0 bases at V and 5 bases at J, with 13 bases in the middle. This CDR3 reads CAWSVLGAGETQYF. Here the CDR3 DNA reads TGTGCCTGGAGTGTCCTTGGGGCGGGGGAGACCCAGTACTTC.